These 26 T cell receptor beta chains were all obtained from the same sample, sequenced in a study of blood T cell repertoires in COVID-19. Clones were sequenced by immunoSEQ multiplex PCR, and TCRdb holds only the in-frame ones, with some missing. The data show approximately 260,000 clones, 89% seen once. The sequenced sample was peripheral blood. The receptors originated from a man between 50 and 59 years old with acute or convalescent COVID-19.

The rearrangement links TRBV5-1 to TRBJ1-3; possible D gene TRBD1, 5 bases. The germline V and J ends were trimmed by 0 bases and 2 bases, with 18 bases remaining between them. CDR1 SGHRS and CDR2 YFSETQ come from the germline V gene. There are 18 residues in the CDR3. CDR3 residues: CASSLGPAGVEAGNTIYF. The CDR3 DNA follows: TGCGCCAGCAGCTTGGGACCTGCGGGGGTTGAAGCTGGAAACACCATATATTTT.

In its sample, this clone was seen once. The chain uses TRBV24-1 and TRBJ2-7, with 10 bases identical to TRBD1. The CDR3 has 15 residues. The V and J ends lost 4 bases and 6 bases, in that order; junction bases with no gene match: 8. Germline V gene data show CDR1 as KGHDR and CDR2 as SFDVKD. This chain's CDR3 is CATSDPRQGAGEQYF. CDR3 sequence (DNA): TGTGCCACCAGTGACCCGAGACAGGGGGCGGGCGAGCAGTACTTC.

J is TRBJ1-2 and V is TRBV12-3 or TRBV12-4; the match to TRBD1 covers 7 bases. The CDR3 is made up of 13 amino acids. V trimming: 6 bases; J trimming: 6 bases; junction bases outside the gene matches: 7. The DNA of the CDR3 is TGTGCCAGCAGATCAGACAGGGAGGATGGCTACACCTTC. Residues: CASRSDREDGYTF.

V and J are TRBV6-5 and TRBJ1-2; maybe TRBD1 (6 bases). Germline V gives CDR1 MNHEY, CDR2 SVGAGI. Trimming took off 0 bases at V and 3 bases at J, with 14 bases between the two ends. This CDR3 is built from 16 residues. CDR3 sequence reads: CASSYSIGGEYYGYTF. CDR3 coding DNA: TGTGCCAGCAGTTACTCGATTGGGGGCGAGTACTATGGCTACACCTTC.

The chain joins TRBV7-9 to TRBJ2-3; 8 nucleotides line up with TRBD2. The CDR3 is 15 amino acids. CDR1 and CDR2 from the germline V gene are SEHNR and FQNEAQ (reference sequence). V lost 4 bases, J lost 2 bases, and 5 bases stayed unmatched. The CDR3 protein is CASSSTSGTTDTQYF. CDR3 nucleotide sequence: TGTGCCAGCAGCTCAACTAGCGGCACCACAGATACGCAGTATTTT. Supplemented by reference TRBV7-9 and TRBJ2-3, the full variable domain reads DTGVSQNPRHKITKRGQNVTFRCDPISEHNRLYWYRQTLGQGPEFLTYFQNEAQLEKSRLLSDRFSAERPKGSFSTLEIQRTEQGDSAMYLCASSSTSGTTDTQYFGPGTRLTVL.

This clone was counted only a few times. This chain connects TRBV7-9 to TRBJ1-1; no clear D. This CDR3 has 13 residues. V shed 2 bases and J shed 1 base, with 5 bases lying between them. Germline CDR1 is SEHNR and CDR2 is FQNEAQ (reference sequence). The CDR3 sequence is CASSLSGNTEAFF. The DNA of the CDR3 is TGTGCCAGCAGCTTATCGGGGAACACTGAAGCTTTCTTT.

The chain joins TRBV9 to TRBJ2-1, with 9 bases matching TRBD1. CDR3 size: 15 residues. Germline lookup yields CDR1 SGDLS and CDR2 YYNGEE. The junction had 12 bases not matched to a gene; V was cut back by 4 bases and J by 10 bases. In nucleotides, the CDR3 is TGTGCCAGCAGCCCCACAGGGGGCTCTTCTATAGAGCAGTTCTTC. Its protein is CASSPTGGSSIEQFF.

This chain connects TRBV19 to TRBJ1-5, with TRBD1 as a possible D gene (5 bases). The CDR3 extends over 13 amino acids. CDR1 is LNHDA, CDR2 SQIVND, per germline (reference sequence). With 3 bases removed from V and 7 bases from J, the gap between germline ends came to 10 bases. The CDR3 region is CASSIRGEQPQHF. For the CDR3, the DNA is TGTGCCAGTAGTATTCGGGGGGAACAGCCCCAGCATTTT.

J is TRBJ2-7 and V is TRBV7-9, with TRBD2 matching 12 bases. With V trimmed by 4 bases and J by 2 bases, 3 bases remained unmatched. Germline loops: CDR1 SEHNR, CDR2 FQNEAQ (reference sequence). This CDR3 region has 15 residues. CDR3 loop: CASSSTSGSAYEQYF. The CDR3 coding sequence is TGTGCCAGCAGCTCGACTAGCGGGAGCGCCTACGAGCAGTACTTC. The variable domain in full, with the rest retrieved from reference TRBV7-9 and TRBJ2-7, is DTGVSQNPRHKITKRGQNVTFRCDPISEHNRLYWYRQTLGQGPEFLTYFQNEAQLEKSRLLSDRFSAERPKGSFSTLEIQRTEQGDSAMYLCASSSTSGSAYEQYFGPGTRLTVT.

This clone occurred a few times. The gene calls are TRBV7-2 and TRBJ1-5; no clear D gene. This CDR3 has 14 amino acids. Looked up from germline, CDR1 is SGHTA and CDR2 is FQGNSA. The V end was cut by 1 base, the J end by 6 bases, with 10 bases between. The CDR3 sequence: CASSLGRVGQPQHF. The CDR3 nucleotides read TGTGCCAGCAGCTTAGGGCGGGTCGGTCAGCCCCAGCATTTT.

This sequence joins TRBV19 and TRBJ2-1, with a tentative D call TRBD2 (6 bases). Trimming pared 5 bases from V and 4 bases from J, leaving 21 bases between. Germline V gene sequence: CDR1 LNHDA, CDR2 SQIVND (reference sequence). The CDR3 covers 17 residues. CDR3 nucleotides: TGTGCCAGTAGTCGGGGGAGTGGACTCGGCGGGTACAATGAGCAGTTCTTC. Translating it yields CASSRGSGLGGYNEQFF.

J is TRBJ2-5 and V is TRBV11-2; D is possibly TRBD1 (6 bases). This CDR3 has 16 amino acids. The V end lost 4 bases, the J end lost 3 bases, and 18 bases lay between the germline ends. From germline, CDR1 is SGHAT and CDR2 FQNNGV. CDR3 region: CASSSVSQNREETQYF. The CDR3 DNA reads TGTGCCAGCAGCTCAGTAAGCCAGAACAGGGAAGAGACCCAGTACTTC.

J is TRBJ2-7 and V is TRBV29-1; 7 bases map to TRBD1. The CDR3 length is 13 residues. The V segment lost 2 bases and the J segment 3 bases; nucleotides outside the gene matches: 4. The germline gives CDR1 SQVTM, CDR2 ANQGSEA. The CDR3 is CSVESAGGYEQYF. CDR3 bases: TGCAGCGTTGAAAGTGCAGGGGGCTACGAGCAGTACTTC.

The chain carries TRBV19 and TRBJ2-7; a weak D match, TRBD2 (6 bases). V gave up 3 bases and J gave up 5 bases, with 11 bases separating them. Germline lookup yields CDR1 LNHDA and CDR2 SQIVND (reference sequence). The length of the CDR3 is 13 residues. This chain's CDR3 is CASSIWGGDEQYF. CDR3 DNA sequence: TGTGCCAGTAGTATCTGGGGAGGCGACGAGCAGTACTTC.

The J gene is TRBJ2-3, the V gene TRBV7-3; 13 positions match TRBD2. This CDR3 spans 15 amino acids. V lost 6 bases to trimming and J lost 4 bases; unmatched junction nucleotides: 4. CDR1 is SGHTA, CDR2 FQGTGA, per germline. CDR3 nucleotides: TGTGCCAGCAGGGCCGGACTAGCGGGGGCAGATACGCAGTATTTT. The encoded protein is CASRAGLAGADTQYF.

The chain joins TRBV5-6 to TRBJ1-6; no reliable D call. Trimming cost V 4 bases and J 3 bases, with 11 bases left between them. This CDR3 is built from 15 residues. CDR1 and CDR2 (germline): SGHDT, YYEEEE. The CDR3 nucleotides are TGTGCCAGCAGCCCCCGGGATCTCTATAATTCACCCCTCCACTTT. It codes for CASSPRDLYNSPLHF.

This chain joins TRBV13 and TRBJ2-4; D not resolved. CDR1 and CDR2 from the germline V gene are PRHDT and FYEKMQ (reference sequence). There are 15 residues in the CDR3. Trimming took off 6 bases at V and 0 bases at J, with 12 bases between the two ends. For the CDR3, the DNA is TGTGCCAGCAGTTACGCGACGGGAGCCAAAAACATTCAGTACTTC. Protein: CASSYATGAKNIQYF.

This chain's CDR3 is CASSPYGDSTYNEQFF. The DNA of the CDR3 is TGTGCCAGCTCACCATATGGGGACAGTACCTACAATGAGCAGTTCTTC. The J gene is TRBJ2-1, the V gene TRBV18; TRBD1 aligns across 7 bases. Germline lookup yields CDR1 KGHSH and CDR2 LQKENI. After removal of 2 bases from V and 2 bases from J, the junction contained 6 bases not matched to a gene. This CDR3 region has 16 residues. The whole variable domain, filled in from reference TRBV18 and TRBJ2-1, reads NAGVMQNPRHLVRRRGQEARLRCSPMKGHSHVYWYRQLPEEGLKFMVYLQKENIIDESGMPKERFSAEFPKEGPSILRIQQVVRGDSAAYFCASSPYGDSTYNEQFFGPGTRLTVL.

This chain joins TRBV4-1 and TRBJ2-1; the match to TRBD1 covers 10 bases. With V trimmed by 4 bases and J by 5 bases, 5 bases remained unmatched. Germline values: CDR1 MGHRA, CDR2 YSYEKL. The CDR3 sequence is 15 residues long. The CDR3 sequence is CASSPGQGENNEQFF. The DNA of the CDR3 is TGCGCCAGCAGCCCCGGACAGGGGGAGAACAATGAGCAGTTCTTC.

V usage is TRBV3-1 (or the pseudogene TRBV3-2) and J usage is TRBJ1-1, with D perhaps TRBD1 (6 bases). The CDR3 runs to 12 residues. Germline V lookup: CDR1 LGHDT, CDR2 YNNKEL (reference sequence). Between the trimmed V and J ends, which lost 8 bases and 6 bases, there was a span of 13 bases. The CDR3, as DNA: TGTGCCAGCGGATGGGGGCGCGCTGAAGCTTTCTTT. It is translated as CASGWGRAEAFF.

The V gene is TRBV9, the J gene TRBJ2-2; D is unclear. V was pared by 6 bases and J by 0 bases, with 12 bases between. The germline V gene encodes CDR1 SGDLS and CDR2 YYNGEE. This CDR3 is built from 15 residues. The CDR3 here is CASTRGQPNTGELFF. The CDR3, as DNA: TGTGCCAGCACCCGTGGGCAGCCGAACACCGGGGAGCTGTTTTTT.

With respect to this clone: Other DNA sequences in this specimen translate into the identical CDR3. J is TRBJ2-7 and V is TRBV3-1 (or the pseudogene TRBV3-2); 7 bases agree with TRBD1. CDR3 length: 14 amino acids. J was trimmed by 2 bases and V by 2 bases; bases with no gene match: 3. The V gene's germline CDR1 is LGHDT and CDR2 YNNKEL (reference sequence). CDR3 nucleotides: TGTGCCAGCAGCCAAACAGGGGAAACCTACGAGCAGTACTTC. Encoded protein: CASSQTGETYEQYF.

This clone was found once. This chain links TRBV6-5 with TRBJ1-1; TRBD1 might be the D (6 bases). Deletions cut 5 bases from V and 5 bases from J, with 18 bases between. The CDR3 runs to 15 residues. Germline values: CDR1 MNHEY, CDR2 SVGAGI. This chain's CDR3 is CASSMGATGGTEAFF. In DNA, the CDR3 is TGTGCCAGCAGTATGGGGGCCACGGGGGGAACTGAAGCTTTCTTT.

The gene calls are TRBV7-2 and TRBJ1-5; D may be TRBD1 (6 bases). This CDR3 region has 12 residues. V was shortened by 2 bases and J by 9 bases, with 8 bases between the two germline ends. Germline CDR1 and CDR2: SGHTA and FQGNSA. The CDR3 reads CASSLSTGPQHF. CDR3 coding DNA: TGTGCCAGCAGCTTATCGACAGGGCCCCAGCATTTT.

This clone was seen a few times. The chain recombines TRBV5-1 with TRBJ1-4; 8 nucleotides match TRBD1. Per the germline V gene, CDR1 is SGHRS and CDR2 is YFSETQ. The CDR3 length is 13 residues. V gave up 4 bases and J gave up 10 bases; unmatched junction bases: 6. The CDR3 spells CASSPDREGKLFF. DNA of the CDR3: TGCGCCAGCAGCCCGGACAGGGAGGGAAAACTGTTTTTT.

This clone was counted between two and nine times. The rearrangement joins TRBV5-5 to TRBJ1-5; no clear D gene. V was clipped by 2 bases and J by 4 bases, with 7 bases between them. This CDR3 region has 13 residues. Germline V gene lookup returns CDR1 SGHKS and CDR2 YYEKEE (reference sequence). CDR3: CASSFGENQPQHF. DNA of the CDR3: TGTGCCAGCAGCTTCGGAGAAAATCAGCCCCAGCATTTT.